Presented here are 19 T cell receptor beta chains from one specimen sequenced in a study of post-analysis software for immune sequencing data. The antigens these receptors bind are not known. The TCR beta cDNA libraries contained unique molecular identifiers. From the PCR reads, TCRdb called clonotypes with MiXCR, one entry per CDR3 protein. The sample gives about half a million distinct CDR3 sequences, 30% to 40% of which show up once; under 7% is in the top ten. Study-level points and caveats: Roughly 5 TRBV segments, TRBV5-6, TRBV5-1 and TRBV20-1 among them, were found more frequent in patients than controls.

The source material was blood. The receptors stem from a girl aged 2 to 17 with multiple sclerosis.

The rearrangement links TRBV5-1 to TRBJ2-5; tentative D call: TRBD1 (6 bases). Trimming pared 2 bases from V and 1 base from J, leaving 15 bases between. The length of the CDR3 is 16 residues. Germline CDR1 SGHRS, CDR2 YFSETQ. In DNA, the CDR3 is TGCGCCAGCAGCTTTCCGTGGGGGCCAGGCCAAGAGACCCAGTACTTC. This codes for CASSFPWGPGQETQYF.

The CDR3 DNA reads TGTGCCAGCGCCAGGGGGGGGACAAACACCGGGGAGCTGTTTTTT. Protein product: CASARGGTNTGELFF. This chain uses TRBV7-2 with TRBJ2-2, with D perhaps matching TRBD1 or TRBD2 (7 bases each). Trimming shortened V by 8 bases and J by 2 bases, and 15 bases separated the two germline ends. CDR1 is SGHTA, CDR2 FQGNSA, per germline. The CDR3 loop spans 15 amino acids.

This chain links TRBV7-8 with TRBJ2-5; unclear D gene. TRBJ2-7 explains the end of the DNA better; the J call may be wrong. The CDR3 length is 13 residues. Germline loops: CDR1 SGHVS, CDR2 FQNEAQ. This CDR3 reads CASSLGTTGEQYF. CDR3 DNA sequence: TGTGCCAGCAGCTTAGGGACGACCGGCGAGCAGTACTTC.

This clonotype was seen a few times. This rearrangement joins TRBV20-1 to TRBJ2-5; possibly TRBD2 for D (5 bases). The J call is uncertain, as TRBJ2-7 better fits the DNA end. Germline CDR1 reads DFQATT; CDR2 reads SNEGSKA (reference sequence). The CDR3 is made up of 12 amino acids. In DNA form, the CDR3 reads TGCAGTGCTAGGGACTCAGACTACGAGCAGTACTTC. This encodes CSARDSDYEQYF.

The CDR3 nucleotides are TGTGCCAGCAGTACCCTGTCCGGACCTTACCAAGAGACCCAGTACTTC. Its protein product is CASSTLSGPYQETQYF. V is TRBV11-2 and J is TRBJ2-5, with D unclear. The CDR3 loop spans 16 amino acids. Germline V CDR1 and CDR2: SGHAT, FQNNGV. Trimming removed 6 bases from V and 0 bases from J, with 17 bases in between.

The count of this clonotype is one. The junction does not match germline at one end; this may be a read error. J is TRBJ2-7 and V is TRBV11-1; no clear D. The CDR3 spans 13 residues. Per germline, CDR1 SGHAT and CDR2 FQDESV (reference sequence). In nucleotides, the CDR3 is TGTACCAGCAGCCTTTTAGTCGGCTACGAGCAGTACTTC. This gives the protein CTSSLLVGYEQYF. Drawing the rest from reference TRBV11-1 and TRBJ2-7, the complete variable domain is EAEVAQSPRYKITEKSQAVAFWCDPISGHATLYWYRQILGQGPELLVQFQDESVVDDSQLPKDRFSAERLKGVDSTLKIQPAELGDSAMYLCTSSLLVGYEQYFGPGTRLTVT.

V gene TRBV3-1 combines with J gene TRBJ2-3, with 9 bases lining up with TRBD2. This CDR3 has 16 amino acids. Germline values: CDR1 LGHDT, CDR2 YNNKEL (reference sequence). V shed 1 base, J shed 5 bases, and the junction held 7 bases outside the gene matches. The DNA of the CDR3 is TGTGCCAGCAGCCAAGTCATGCGGGGGGGCAGAGATACGCAGTATTTT. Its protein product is CASSQVMRGGRDTQYF.

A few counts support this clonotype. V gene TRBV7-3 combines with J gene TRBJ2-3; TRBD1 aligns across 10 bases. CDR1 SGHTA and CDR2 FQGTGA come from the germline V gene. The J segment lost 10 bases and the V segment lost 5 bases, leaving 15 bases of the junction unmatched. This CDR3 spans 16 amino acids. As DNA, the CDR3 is TGTGCCAGCAGCCCTCTCCCGGGACAGGGGAGATCGTCGCAGTATTTT. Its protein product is CASSPLPGQGRSSQYF.

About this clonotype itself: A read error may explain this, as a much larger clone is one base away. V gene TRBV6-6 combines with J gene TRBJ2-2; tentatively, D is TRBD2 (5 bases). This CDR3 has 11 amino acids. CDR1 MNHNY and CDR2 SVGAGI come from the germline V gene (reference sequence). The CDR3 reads CASSATGERFF. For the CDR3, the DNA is TGTGCCAGCAGTGCAACCGGGGAGCGGTTTTTT.

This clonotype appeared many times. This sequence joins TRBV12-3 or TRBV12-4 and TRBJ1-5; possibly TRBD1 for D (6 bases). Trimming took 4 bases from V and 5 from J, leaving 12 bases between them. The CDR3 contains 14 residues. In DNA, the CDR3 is TGTGCCAGCAGTTCCGGACAGTACGATCAGCCCCAGCATTTT. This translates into CASSSGQYDQPQHF.

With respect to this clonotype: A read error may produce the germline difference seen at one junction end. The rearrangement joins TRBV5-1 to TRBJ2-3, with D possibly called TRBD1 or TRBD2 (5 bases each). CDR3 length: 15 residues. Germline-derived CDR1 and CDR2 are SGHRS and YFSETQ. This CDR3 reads CASSFGGIPPDTRYF. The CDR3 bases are TGCGCCAGCAGCTTTGGGGGAATCCCCCCAGATACGCGGTATTTT.

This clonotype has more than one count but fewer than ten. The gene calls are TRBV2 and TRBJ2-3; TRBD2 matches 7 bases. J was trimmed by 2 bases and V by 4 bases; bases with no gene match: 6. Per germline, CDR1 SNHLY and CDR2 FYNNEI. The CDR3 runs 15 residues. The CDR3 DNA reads TGTGCCAGCAGTGGCCTAGCGGTCGACACAGATACGCAGTATTTT. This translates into CASSGLAVDTDTQYF.

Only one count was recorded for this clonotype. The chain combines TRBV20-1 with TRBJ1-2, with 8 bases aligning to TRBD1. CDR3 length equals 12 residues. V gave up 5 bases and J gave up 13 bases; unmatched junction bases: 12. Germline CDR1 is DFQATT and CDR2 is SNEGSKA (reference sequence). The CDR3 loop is CSAPPGQGGGTF. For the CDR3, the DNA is TGCAGTGCTCCCCCAGGACAGGGTGGCGGCACCTTC.

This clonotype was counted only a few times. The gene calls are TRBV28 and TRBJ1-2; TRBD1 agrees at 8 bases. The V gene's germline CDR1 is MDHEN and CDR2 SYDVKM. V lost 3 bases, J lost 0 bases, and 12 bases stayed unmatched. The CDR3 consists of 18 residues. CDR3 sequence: CASSFIAQAGGTNYGYTF. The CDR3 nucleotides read TGTGCCAGCAGTTTCATAGCTCAAGCAGGGGGCACTAACTATGGCTACACCTTC.

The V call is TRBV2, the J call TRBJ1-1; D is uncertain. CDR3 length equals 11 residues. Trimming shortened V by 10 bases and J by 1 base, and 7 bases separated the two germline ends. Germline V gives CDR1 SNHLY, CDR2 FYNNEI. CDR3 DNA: TGTGCCATCTTCCAGAACACTGAAGCTTTCTTT. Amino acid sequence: CAIFQNTEAFF.

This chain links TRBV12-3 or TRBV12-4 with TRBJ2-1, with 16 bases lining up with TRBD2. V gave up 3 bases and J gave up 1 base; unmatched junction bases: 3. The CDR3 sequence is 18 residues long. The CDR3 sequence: CASSFGTSGGGSYNEQFF. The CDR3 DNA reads TGTGCCAGCAGTTTCGGGACTAGCGGGGGGGGGTCCTACAATGAGCAGTTCTTC.

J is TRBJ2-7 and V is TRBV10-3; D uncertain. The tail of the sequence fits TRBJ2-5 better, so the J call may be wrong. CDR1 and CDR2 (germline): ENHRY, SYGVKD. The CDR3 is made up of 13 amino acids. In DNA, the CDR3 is TGTGCCATCAGTGAAGAGGTTTGGAAGACCCAGTACTTC. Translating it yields CAISEEVWKTQYF.

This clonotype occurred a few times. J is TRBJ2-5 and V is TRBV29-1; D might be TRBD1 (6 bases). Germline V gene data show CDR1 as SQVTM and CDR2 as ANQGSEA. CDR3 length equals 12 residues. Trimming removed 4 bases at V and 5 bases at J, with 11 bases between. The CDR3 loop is CSVVETGETQYF. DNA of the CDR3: TGCAGCGTTGTGGAAACAGGGGAGACCCAGTACTTC.

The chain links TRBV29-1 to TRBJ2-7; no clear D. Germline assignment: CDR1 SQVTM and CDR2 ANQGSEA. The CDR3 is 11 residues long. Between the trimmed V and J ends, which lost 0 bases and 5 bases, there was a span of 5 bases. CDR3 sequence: CSVEDGHEQYF. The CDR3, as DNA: TGCAGCGTTGAAGATGGACACGAGCAGTACTTC.